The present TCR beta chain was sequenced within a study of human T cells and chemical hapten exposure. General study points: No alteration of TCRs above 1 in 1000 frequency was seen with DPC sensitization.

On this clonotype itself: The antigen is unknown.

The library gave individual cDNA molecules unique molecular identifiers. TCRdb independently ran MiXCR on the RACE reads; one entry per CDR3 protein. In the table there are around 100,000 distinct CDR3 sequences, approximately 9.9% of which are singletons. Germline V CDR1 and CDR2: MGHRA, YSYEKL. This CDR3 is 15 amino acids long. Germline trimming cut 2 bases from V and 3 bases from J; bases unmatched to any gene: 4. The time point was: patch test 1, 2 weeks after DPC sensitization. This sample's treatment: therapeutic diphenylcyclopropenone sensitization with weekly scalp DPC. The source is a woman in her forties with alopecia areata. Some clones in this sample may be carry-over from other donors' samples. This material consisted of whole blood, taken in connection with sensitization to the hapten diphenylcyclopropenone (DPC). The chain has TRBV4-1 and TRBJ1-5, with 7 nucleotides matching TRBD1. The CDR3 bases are TGCGCCAGCAGCCAAACCGGGACAGACAATCAGCCCCAGCATTTT. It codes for CASSQTGTDNQPQHF.